A selection of T cell receptor beta chains follows, all from one sample in a study of CXCR3-negative and CXCR3-positive naive CD8 T cells. With the 5' RACE reads reprocessed, TCRdb shows one record per CDR3 protein and no DNA. Its clone listing holds approximately 38,000 distinct CDR3 sequences. Sequencing input: memory CD8+ T cells from blood. These receptors were obtained from a human donor in good health. Some clones in this sample may be carry-over from other donors' samples. Both conserved end residues are part of each CDR3. Rows may omit the clone size; those that give it use once, few, many or a size class.

cdr3_aa: CASSQEGDSNEKLFF
clone_size: .
v_call: TRBV4-1
j_call: TRBJ1-4

cdr3_aa: CASSQEEAREDTEAFF
clone_size: .
v_call: TRBV4-3
j_call: TRBJ1-1

cdr3_aa: CASSSPGTLYEQYF
clone_size: .
v_call: TRBV11-2
j_call: TRBJ2-7

cdr3_aa: CASSFLGGTEAFF
clone_size: .
v_call: TRBV27
j_call: TRBJ1-1

cdr3_aa: CASSLVTGGFYEQYF
clone_size: .
v_call: TRBV5-1
j_call: TRBJ2-7

cdr3_aa: CASSFPTSGSYNEQFF
clone_size: .
v_call: TRBV6-2/TRBV6-3
j_call: TRBJ2-1

cdr3_aa: CAPHGLAGNTIYF
clone_size: .
v_call: TRBV7-9
j_call: TRBJ1-3

cdr3_aa: CASSLSGANTEAFF
clone_size: .
v_call: TRBV7-3
j_call: TRBJ1-1

cdr3_aa: CASSWGASASGANVLTF
clone_size: .
v_call: TRBV5-1
j_call: TRBJ2-6

cdr3_aa: CASSLAGENSPLHF
clone_size: .
v_call: TRBV12-3/TRBV12-4
j_call: TRBJ1-6

cdr3_aa: CASSQDSQGRLSYEQYF
clone_size: .
v_call: TRBV4-1
j_call: TRBJ2-7

cdr3_aa: CSVRPGEVNTEAFF
clone_size: .
v_call: TRBV29-1
j_call: TRBJ1-1

cdr3_aa: CASSLLAGDLNEQFF
clone_size: .
v_call: TRBV5-1
j_call: TRBJ2-1

cdr3_aa: CAISESEDSGNTIYF
clone_size: .
v_call: TRBV10-3
j_call: TRBJ1-3

cdr3_aa: CSVAGPNENIQYF
clone_size: .
v_call: TRBV29-1
j_call: TRBJ2-4

cdr3_aa: CSAETGYEQYF
clone_size: .
v_call: TRBV29-1
j_call: TRBJ2-7

cdr3_aa: CASSQDPRAYFDEQFF
clone_size: medium-sized
v_call: TRBV4-3
j_call: TRBJ2-1

cdr3_aa: CASRRSESSYEQYF
clone_size: .
v_call: TRBV2
j_call: TRBJ2-7

cdr3_aa: CASSPVDYEQYF
clone_size: .
v_call: TRBV7-6
j_call: TRBJ2-7

cdr3_aa: CASSPYLGYNQPQHF
clone_size: .
v_call: TRBV4-3
j_call: TRBJ1-5

cdr3_aa: CASSLNGEAFF
clone_size: .
v_call: TRBV7-3
j_call: TRBJ1-1

cdr3_aa: CASSPVPGEQYF
clone_size: .
v_call: TRBV7-9
j_call: TRBJ2-7

cdr3_aa: CASSYLKPGTERPEQFF
clone_size: .
v_call: TRBV6-2/TRBV6-3
j_call: TRBJ2-1

cdr3_aa: CASSATPGQDHEQYF
clone_size: .
v_call: TRBV6-2/TRBV6-3
j_call: TRBJ2-7

cdr3_aa: CAGSWGVGELFF
clone_size: .
v_call: TRBV7-6
j_call: TRBJ2-2

cdr3_aa: CASSLGSERRAFF
clone_size: .
v_call: TRBV7-2
j_call: TRBJ1-1

cdr3_aa: CASSYSAGGIYNEQFF
clone_size: .
v_call: TRBV6-6
j_call: TRBJ2-1

cdr3_aa: CASSRTDYTDTQYF
clone_size: .
v_call: TRBV28
j_call: TRBJ2-3

cdr3_aa: CATSREGAGSSPLHF
clone_size: medium-sized
v_call: TRBV15
j_call: TRBJ1-6

cdr3_aa: CAIKSSGSSYEQYF
clone_size: .
v_call: TRBV10-3
j_call: TRBJ2-7

cdr3_aa: CASSLSSRRGYTF
clone_size: .
v_call: TRBV7-9
j_call: TRBJ1-2

cdr3_aa: CASSESAGAYSPLHF
clone_size: .
v_call: TRBV2
j_call: TRBJ1-6

cdr3_aa: CASSSGTGTRWEQYF
clone_size: medium-sized
v_call: TRBV7-9
j_call: TRBJ2-7

cdr3_aa: CASSPIAGTNTGELFF
clone_size: medium-sized
v_call: TRBV3-1
j_call: TRBJ2-2

cdr3_aa: CASSLEDRDYNEQFF
clone_size: .
v_call: TRBV5-1
j_call: TRBJ2-1

cdr3_aa: CASSPRAGASTDTQYF
clone_size: .
v_call: TRBV7-8
j_call: TRBJ2-3

cdr3_aa: CASSFRQGTGELFF
clone_size: .
v_call: TRBV6-5
j_call: TRBJ2-2

cdr3_aa: CSAGGLEAYNEQFF
clone_size: .
v_call: TRBV20-1
j_call: TRBJ2-1

cdr3_aa: CASSLPRDRVGNQPQHF
clone_size: .
v_call: TRBV7-2
j_call: TRBJ1-5

cdr3_aa: CSAPTSGGDGEQFF
clone_size: .
v_call: TRBV20-1
j_call: TRBJ2-1

cdr3_aa: CASSVPATTSNEKLFF
clone_size: .
v_call: TRBV6-4
j_call: TRBJ1-4

cdr3_aa: CASSSSGQGGQPQHF
clone_size: .
v_call: TRBV12-3/TRBV12-4
j_call: TRBJ1-5

cdr3_aa: CSARDRGTSSKGITGELFF
clone_size: .
v_call: TRBV20-1
j_call: TRBJ2-2

cdr3_aa: CASRQAGGSADTQYF
clone_size: .
v_call: TRBV7-3
j_call: TRBJ2-3

cdr3_aa: CASSQGNGDAIQAFF
clone_size: .
v_call: TRBV4-3
j_call: TRBJ1-1

cdr3_aa: CAGSLIGGSLTDTQYF
clone_size: .
v_call: TRBV7-9
j_call: TRBJ2-3

cdr3_aa: CSVTGGTNTGELFF
clone_size: .
v_call: TRBV29-1
j_call: TRBJ2-2

cdr3_aa: CSVPGQGFEQYF
clone_size: .
v_call: TRBV29-1
j_call: TRBJ2-7